The 4 T cell receptor beta chains below were found in one sample sequenced in a study of shared clonotypes between healthy human individuals. Selected positively for CCR7 and CD45RO-negative, naive CD8 cells excluded terminally differentiated effector memory CD45RA+ cells. Sequencing used immunoSEQ multiplex PCR; TCRdb keeps in-frame clones, though not all of them. The sample has about 2.1 million clones, 90% to 95% seen once. Sequencing used naive CD8+ T cells from PBMCs. The receptors shown here come from a man aged 18 to 30 in good health. Some clones in this sample may be carry-over from other donors' samples.

V gene TRBV25-1 combines with J gene TRBJ2-5, with TRBD2 matching 7 bases. CDR1 is MGHDK and CDR2 is SYGVNS in the germline V gene. This CDR3 has 17 amino acids. For the CDR3, the DNA is TGTGCTAGTGGGGGGACTACCAGGGCTTATTTCCAAGAGACCCAGTACTTC. Its protein product is CASGGTTRAYFQETQYF.

V gene TRBV5-4 combines with J gene TRBJ2-1; possibly TRBD1 for D (5 bases). Trimming pared 4 bases from V and 5 bases from J, leaving 13 bases between. The CDR3 runs to 14 residues. The germline CDR1 and CDR2 sequences are SGHNT and YYREEE (reference sequence). The CDR3 sequence: CASSAPDRDNEQFF. In DNA, the CDR3 is TGTGCCAGCAGCGCCCCTGACAGAGACAATGAGCAGTTCTTC.

The gene calls are TRBV9 and TRBJ2-7, with D possibly being TRBD1 (6 bases). CDR3 length: 14 amino acids. V lost 3 bases and J lost 0, with 10 bases in between. CDR1 SGDLS and CDR2 YYNGEE come from the germline V gene. CDR3 loop: CASSDRDNSYEQYF. DNA for the CDR3: TGTGCCAGCAGCGACCGGGACAACTCCTACGAGCAGTACTTC. The full variable domain, in which reference TRBV9 and TRBJ2-7 provide the parts outside the CDR3, is DSGVTQTPKHLITATGQRVTLRCSPRSGDLSVYWYQQSLDQGLQFLIQYYNGEERAKGNILERFSAQQFPDLHSELNLSSLELGDSALYFCASSDRDNSYEQYFGPGTRLTVT.

The table lists this clone with a count of one. The chain combines TRBV5-1 with TRBJ2-5; TRBD1 aligns across 10 bases. This CDR3 spans 17 amino acids. CDR1 and CDR2 (germline): SGHRS, YFSETQ. V trimming: 0 bases; J trimming: 3 bases; junction bases outside the gene matches: 8. The CDR3 loop is CASSLGLTGGAKETQYF. In nucleotides, the CDR3 is TGCGCCAGCAGCTTGGGACTGACAGGGGGCGCGAAAGAGACCCAGTACTTC.